This entry lists 10 T cell receptor beta chains sequenced from one sample in a study of vaccination effects on CD4 cells after COVID-19. Which antigens these TCRs recognize remains unknown. Subsequent to a culture period of 10 to 11 days, CD4+ T cells were isolated. Assay: immunoSEQ multiplex PCR; the TCRdb copy retains only in-frame clones and omits some. The data hold tens of thousands of clones, with around 74% observed a single time. The sample was CD4+ T cells from PBMCs cultured without peptide, taken before COVID-19 vaccination. The receptors were gathered from a human donor who received a COVID-19 vaccine.

The chain links TRBV30 to TRBJ1-2; D is ambiguous. Trimming pared 0 bases from V and 3 bases from J, leaving 11 bases between. The germline CDR1 and CDR2 sequences are GTSNPN and SVGIG (reference sequence). The CDR3 length is 14 residues. CDR3 protein: CAWSVRSRYYGYTF. CDR3 sequence (DNA): TGTGCCTGGAGTGTACGGTCACGGTACTATGGCTACACCTTC.

The rearrangement uses TRBV6-1 and TRBJ2-2; 8 bases map to TRBD1. Per the germline V gene, CDR1 is MNHNS and CDR2 is SASEGT. CDR3 size: 15 residues. V trimming: 6 bases; J trimming: 1 base; junction bases outside the gene matches: 4. CDR3: CASRRQGMNTGELFF. CDR3 sequence (DNA): TGTGCCAGCAGGCGACAGGGGATGAACACCGGGGAGCTGTTTTTT.

In DNA, the CDR3 is TGTGCCAGTAGTATTGGTAGGGGGCGCATAAGCACAGATACGCAGTATTTT. Translation gives CASSIGRGRISTDTQYF. The chain combines TRBV19 with TRBJ2-3; 7 bases fit TRBD1. Germline CDR1 reads LNHDA; CDR2 reads SQIVND (reference sequence). The CDR3 is 17 residues long. The J segment lost 0 bases and the V segment lost 3 bases, leaving 9 bases of the junction unmatched.

The chain combines TRBV3-1 (or the pseudogene TRBV3-2) with TRBJ2-3; D not resolved. From germline, CDR1 is LGHDT and CDR2 YNNKEL (reference sequence). V was pared by 1 base and J by 4 bases, with 12 bases between. The CDR3 length is 15 residues. The DNA for the CDR3 is TGTGCCAGCAGCCAAGCGGAAACGGGCGCAGATACGCAGTATTTT. It is translated as CASSQAETGADTQYF.

This clone appeared once. The rearrangement uses TRBV13 and TRBJ2-1, with D perhaps TRBD2 (5 bases). The CDR3 has 17 amino acids. Looked up from germline, CDR1 is PRHDT and CDR2 is FYEKMQ (reference sequence). V lost 4 bases and J lost 0, with 16 bases in between. This chain's CDR3 is CASSSGMGWDSYNEQFF. In DNA, the CDR3 is TGTGCCAGCAGCTCGGGGATGGGATGGGACTCCTACAATGAGCAGTTCTTC.

The chain combines TRBV7-2 with TRBJ1-5; unclear D gene. V was shortened by 3 bases and J by 5 bases, with 11 bases between the two germline ends. The germline V gene has CDR1 SGHTA and CDR2 FQGNSA. The CDR3 totals 14 residues. The CDR3 sequence is CASSLPGGHQPQHF. CDR3 DNA sequence: TGTGCCAGCAGCTTGCCGGGCGGACATCAGCCCCAGCATTTT.

The chain is built from TRBV27 and TRBJ2-7; D is undetermined. Germline CDR1 reads MNHEY; CDR2 reads SMNVEV (reference sequence). Deletions cut 3 bases from V and 7 bases from J, with 7 bases between. This CDR3 comprises 11 residues. CDR3 bases: TGTGCCAGCAGTTTTAAGGAGGAGCAGTACTTC. Protein: CASSFKEEQYF.

This rearrangement joins TRBV3-1 (or the pseudogene TRBV3-2) to TRBJ2-1, with a possible D match to TRBD1 (5 bases). The CDR3 runs to 15 residues. The germline V and J ends were trimmed by 6 bases and 1 base, with 13 bases remaining between them. Per the germline V gene, CDR1 is LGHDT and CDR2 is YNNKEL (reference sequence). DNA for the CDR3: TGTGCCAGCAGTCAACAGGCCGGGTCCTACAATGAGCAGTTCTTC. This gives the protein CASSQQAGSYNEQFF.

Written as DNA, the CDR3 is TGTGCCAGCAGGGGGGACAGGGGAATTGATTATGGCTACACCTTC. Its translation: CASRGDRGIDYGYTF. The V and J genes are TRBV5-4 and TRBJ1-2, with TRBD1 matching over 10 bases. V dropped 5 bases and J dropped 5; count of bases not matched to a gene: 9. There are 15 residues in the CDR3. Germline assignment: CDR1 SGHNT and CDR2 YYREEE (reference sequence).

V and J are TRBV6-5 and TRBJ2-7, with D unclear. The CDR3 is made up of 11 amino acids. Trimming shortened V by 5 bases and J by 3 bases, and 5 bases separated the two germline ends. Germline assignment: CDR1 MNHEY and CDR2 SVGAGI. The CDR3 region is CASSQYYEQYF. CDR3 DNA sequence: TGTGCCAGCAGTCAGTACTACGAGCAGTACTTC.